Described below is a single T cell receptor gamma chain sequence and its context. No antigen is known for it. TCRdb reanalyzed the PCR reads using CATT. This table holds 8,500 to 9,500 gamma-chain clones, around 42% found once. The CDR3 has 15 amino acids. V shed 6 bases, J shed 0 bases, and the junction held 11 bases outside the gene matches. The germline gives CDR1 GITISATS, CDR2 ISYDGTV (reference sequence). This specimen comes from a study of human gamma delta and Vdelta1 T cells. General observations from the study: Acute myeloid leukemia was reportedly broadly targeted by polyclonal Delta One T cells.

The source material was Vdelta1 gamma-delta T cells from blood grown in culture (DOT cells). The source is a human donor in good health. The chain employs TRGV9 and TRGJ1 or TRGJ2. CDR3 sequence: CALWRKRLNYYKKLF. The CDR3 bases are TGTGCCTTGTGGAGAAAACGGTTGAATTATTATAAGAAACTCTTT.